This T cell receptor beta chain derives from a study of cytomegalovirus exposure and HLA in healthy donors. Overall study findings and caveats: The authors confirmed in vitro that a few CMV-associated chains were specific for CMV antigens.

Germline loops: CDR1 SGHTA, CDR2 FQGTGA. The CDR3 has 14 amino acids. V shed 0 bases and J shed 0 bases, with 4 bases lying between them. The protocol was immunoSEQ multiplex PCR, while the TCRdb copy is restricted to in-frame clones and leaves out a portion. The sample yields tens of thousands of clones, around four fifths seen once. As to this clone: The antigen remains undetermined.

What was sequenced was PBMCs. The source is a man in his thirties or forties in good health and CMV-seronegative. The chain links TRBV7-3 to TRBJ2-3; no clear D. The CDR3 protein is CASSLTGSTDTQYF. The CDR3 DNA is TGTGCCAGCAGCTTAACCGGGAGCACAGATACGCAGTATTTT.